This TCR beta chain was observed in a study of shared clonotypes between healthy human individuals. With 4 bases removed from V and 4 bases from J, the gap between germline ends came to 15 bases. Germline assignment: CDR1 LGHNA and CDR2 YNFKEQ. This CDR3 has 15 amino acids. Naive CD4+ cells were CD45RA-selected; the remaining cells were memory. Study processing details: ImmunoSEQ junction-only sequences lacked quality scores, so their filtering differed. TCRdb keeps only in-frame clones here, not all; method: immunoSEQ multiplex PCR. That table is the source of V, J and clone size, and D and trimming were worked out from the DNA. The sample lists approximately 2.3 million clones; approximately 93% were seen once.

The source is a man between 18 and 29 years old in good health. Some clones in this sample may be carry-over from other donors' samples. The chain employs TRBV4-2 and TRBJ2-3, with D perhaps being TRBD1 or TRBD2 (5 bases each). Material for sequencing was naive CD4+ T cells from PBMCs. As for subset: CD45RA+ positively selected. This CDR3 is CASSRGEIGADTQYF. The CDR3 DNA reads TGTGCCAGCAGCCGAGGGGAGATCGGGGCAGATACGCAGTATTTT.